This T cell receptor beta chain was profiled in a study of human T cells and chemical hapten exposure. Time point given: patch test 1, 2 weeks after DPC sensitization. Treatment of the sample: therapeutic diphenylcyclopropenone sensitization with weekly scalp DPC. Researchers extracted total RNA from unfractionated whole blood. Concerning this clonotype: Its antigen is not known.

Per the germline V gene, CDR1 is DFQATT and CDR2 is SNEGSKA (reference sequence). The CDR3 runs 14 residues. Losses at the gene ends were 1 base for V and 2 bases for J; bases not matched to a gene: 4. Overall study results and limits: The donors suffered from alopecia, so their immune response may not match that of healthy people. With patch test score, the counts of PT1 expanded TCRs showed a positive correlation. Expanded TCRs clustered into significantly more large CDR3 similarity groups than controls, the analysis revealed.

TCRdb re-derived calls from the RACE reads in MiXCR, one entry per CDR3 protein. The table lists 150,000 to 200,000 distinct CDR3 sequences, about 14% of them singletons, with 1.5% to 2% in the top ten. The sample consisted of whole blood, taken in connection with sensitization to the hapten diphenylcyclopropenone (DPC). The chain recombines TRBV20-1 with TRBJ1-2, with 7 positions matching TRBD1. This TCR derives from a woman in her 30s with alopecia areata. Some clones in this sample may be carry-over from other donors' samples. The CDR3 here is CSARALRGNYGYTF. DNA for the CDR3: TGCAGTGCTAGAGCACTCAGGGGGAACTATGGCTACACCTTC.